This T cell receptor beta chain derives from a study of early T cells in non-severe SARS-CoV-2 infection. As for the study in general: With bulk RNA from unsorted whole blood as input, sequencing yielded unpaired chains.

This clonotype was counted at least ten times. Its antigen is undetermined. This CDR3 spans 12 amino acids. V was cut by 6 bases and J by 13 bases, with 18 bases left in between. Individually, cDNA molecules had unique molecular identifiers attached to them. Via MiXCR, TCRdb re-called the 5' RACE reads, giving one row per CDR3 protein. Among about 15,000 distinct CDR3 sequences, around 5.6% were seen once, and the ten largest hold about 6.8%. Whole-study results and caveats: Anti-spike CD8 specificities were favored by VDJdb matching, whose results missed private and CD4 specificities.

The material sequenced was whole blood, taken at baseline. V and J are TRBV12-3 or TRBV12-4 and TRBJ1-1; perhaps TRBD1 as D (6 bases). The sequence came from an adult who was a healthcare worker with PCR-confirmed SARS-CoV-2 infection or an uninfected control (not recorded which). CDR3 DNA sequence: TGTGCCAGCAGACTGACCGGGACATGGGTTTTCTTT. It specifies CASRLTGTWVFF.